This T cell receptor beta chain was identified in a study of control samples from healthy donors and cancer patients. The method was immunoSEQ multiplex PCR; TCRdb's version includes in-frame clones alone and lacks a portion of them. The data hold over 150,000 clones, with 96% observed a single time. There are 13 residues in the CDR3. V was trimmed by 1 base and J by 5 bases, leaving 8 bases between them. CDR1 is MNHNS and CDR2 is SASEGT in the germline V gene. This TCR came from a young woman in good health. The sequenced material came from blood. The V and J genes are TRBV6-1 and TRBJ2-5; D is uncertain. The CDR3 loop is CASSEGARETQYF. The CDR3 coding sequence is TGTGCCAGCAGTGAAGGAGCTCGGGAGACCCAGTACTTC.